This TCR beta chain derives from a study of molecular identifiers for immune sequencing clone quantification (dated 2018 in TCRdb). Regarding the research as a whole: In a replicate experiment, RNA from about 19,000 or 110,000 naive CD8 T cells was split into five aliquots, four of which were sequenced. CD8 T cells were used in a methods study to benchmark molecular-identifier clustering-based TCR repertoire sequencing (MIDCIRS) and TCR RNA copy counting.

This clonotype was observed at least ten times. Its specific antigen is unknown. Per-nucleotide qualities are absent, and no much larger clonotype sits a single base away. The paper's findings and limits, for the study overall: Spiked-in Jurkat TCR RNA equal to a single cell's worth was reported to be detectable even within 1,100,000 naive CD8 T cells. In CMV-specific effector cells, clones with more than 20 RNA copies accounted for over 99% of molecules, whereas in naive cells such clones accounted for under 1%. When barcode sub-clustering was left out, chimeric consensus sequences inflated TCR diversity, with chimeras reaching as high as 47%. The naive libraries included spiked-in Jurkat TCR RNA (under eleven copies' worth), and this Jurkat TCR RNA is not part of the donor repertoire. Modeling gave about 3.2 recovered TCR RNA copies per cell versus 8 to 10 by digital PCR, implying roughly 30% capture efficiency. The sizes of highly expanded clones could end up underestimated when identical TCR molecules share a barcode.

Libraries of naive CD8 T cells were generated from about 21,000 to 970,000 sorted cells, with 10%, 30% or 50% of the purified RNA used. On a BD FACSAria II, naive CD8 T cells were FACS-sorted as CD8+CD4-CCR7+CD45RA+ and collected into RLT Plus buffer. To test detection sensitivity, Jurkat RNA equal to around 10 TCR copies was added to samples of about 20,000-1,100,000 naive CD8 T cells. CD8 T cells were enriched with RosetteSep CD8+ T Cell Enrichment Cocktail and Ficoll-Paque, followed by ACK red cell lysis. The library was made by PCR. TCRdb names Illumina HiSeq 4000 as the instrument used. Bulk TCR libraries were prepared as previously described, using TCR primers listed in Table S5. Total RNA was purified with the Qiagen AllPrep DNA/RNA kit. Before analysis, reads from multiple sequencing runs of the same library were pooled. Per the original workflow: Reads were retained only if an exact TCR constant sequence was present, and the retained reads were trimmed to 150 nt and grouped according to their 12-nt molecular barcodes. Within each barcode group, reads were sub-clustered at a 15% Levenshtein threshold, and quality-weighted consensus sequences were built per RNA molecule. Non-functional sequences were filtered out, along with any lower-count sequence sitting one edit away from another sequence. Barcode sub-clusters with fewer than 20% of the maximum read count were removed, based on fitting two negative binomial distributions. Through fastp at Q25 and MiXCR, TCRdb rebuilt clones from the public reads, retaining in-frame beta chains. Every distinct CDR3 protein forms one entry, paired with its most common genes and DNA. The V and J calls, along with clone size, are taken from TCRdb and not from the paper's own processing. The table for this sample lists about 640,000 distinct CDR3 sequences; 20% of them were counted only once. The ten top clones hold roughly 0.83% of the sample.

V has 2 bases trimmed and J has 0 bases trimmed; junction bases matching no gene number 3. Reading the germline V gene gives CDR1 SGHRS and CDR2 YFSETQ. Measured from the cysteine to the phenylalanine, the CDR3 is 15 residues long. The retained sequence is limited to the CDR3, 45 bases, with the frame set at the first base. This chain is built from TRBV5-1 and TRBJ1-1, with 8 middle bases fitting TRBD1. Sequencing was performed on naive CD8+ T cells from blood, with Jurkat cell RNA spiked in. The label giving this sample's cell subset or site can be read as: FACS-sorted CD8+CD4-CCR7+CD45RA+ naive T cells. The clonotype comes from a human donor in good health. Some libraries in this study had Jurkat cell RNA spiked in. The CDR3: CASSLRTGMNTEAFF. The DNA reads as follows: TGCGCCAGCAGCTTACGGACAGGGATGAACACTGAAGCTTTCTTT.